A single sample gave rise to the 8 T cell receptor beta chains below, sequenced in a study of cytomegalovirus exposure and HLA in healthy donors. A multiplex PCR was run with 60 Vbeta primers and 13 Jbeta primers. Sequencing used immunoSEQ multiplex PCR; TCRdb keeps in-frame clones, though not all of them. The table has approximately 140,000 clones, more than 60% seen once; the top ten hold about 1.8%. Sequencing was carried out using PBMCs. These receptor sequences come from a middle-aged woman in good health and CMV-seronegative.

This clone was observed a single time. The rearrangement links TRBV29-1 to TRBJ2-5; TRBD2 matches at 14 bases. Germline assignment: CDR1 SQVTM and CDR2 ANQGSEA. The CDR3 has 18 amino acids. J gave up 1 base and V 4 bases, and 11 bases lay outside the gene matches. The CDR3 protein is CSVVYIGLAGGIQETQYF. For the CDR3, the DNA is TGCAGCGTTGTTTATATAGGACTAGCGGGGGGTATCCAAGAGACCCAGTACTTC. Filled out from reference TRBV29-1 and TRBJ2-5, the complete variable domain reads SAVISQKPSRDICQRGTSLTIQCQVDSQVTMMFWYRQQPGQSLTLIATANQGSEATYESGFVIDKFPISRPNLTFSTLTVSNMSPEDSSIYLCSVVYIGLAGGIQETQYFGPGTRLLVL.

This clone appeared a few times. J is TRBJ2-1 and V is TRBV28, with 12 bases lining up with TRBD2. V was clipped by 8 bases and J by 8 bases; unmatched bases: 7. Germline V gene data show CDR1 as MDHEN and CDR2 as SYDVKM. The CDR3 totals 14 residues. The CDR3 region is CASQTSGSFDEQFF. As DNA, the CDR3 is TGTGCCAGCCAGACTAGCGGGAGTTTCGATGAGCAGTTCTTC.

This rearrangement joins TRBV7-6 to TRBJ2-7, with D hard to call. This CDR3 region has 16 residues. Trimming left V 4 bases short and J 9 bases short, with 25 bases between. Germline values: CDR1 SGHVS, CDR2 FNYEAQ. The CDR3: CASSSLMTMIRMGQYF. The CDR3 nucleotides read TGTGCCAGCAGCTCACTAATGACGATGATTCGAATGGGGCAGTACTTC.

The CDR3 DNA is TGTGCCAGCAAACCTACAGGGTTCGGCATTCAGTACTTC. This sequence encodes CASKPTGFGIQYF. The V gene is TRBV28, the J gene TRBJ2-4; tentatively, D is TRBD1 (6 bases). The V end lost 7 bases, the J end lost 9 bases, and 16 bases lay between the germline ends. Germline V CDR1 and CDR2: MDHEN, SYDVKM. The CDR3 runs to 13 residues.

This clone was observed a handful of times. DNA for the CDR3: TGTGCCAGCAGTTTAATGGGCGGGAGTAACACAGATACGCAGTATTTT. As protein: CASSLMGGSNTDTQYF. This chain connects TRBV28 to TRBJ2-3, with TRBD2 matching over 7 bases. V lost 2 bases to trimming and J lost 2 bases; unmatched junction nucleotides: 7. The CDR3 sequence is 16 residues long. Germline V CDR1 and CDR2: MDHEN, SYDVKM.

V and J are TRBV21-1 and TRBJ1-5. TRBV21-1 is flagged as a pseudogene. The CDR3 length is 19 residues. The CDR3, as DNA: TGTGCCAGCAGCAAAAGGTCCGAAAGGGGGGGGCCTTTCAATCAGCCCCAGCATTTT. Translating gives CASSKRSERGGPFNQPQHF.

The chain uses TRBV23-1 and TRBJ1-1; possible D gene TRBD1, 5 bases. TRBV23-1 is filed as an ORF, its function uncertain. CDR3 size: 15 residues. V dropped 6 bases and J dropped 3 bases, with 17 bases sitting between them. The CDR3 loop reads CASRTGLWLDTEAFF. In DNA form, the CDR3 reads TGCGCCAGCAGGACGGGACTCTGGCTTGACACTGAAGCTTTCTTT.

In the case of this clone: Compared with germline, one end of the junction differs, possibly owing to a read error. The chain links TRBV7-6 to TRBJ2-6; D might be TRBD2 (6 bases). The CDR3 has 18 residues. The germline CDR1 and CDR2 sequences are SGHVS and FNYEAQ. CDR3 residues: CASSSTGTHRSGANGLTF. The CDR3, as DNA: TGTGCCAGCAGCTCCACCGGGACTCACCGCTCTGGGGCCAACGGCCTGACTTTC.